The text below deals with one TCR beta chain. No antigen is known for it. The data derive from a study of beta chain features in type 1 diabetes. On the study more broadly: In all, around 100,000,000 sorted cells from all samples were analyzed. Overall study findings and caveats: Any HLA effect on TCRB rearrangement was left unresolved by small sub-analyses.

Every isolated RNA sample was fully reverse transcribed, so sequencing captured expressed TCRB transcripts. The table came from immunoSEQ multiplex PCR; TCRdb's copy has only in-frame clones and leaves some out. The sample records under 500,000 clones, around 28% being singletons. Germline trimming cut 4 bases from V and 4 bases from J; bases unmatched to any gene: 7. There are 14 residues in the CDR3. CDR1 and CDR2 from the germline V gene are SGDLS and YYNGEE. Material for sequencing was naive CD4+ T cells from blood. This rearrangement joins TRBV9 to TRBJ2-5; 7 positions agree with TRBD2. This TCR was recovered from a young man in good health. CDR3 bases: TGTGCCAGCAGCAAAGCGGGATCAGCAGAGACCCAGTACTTC. Its translation: CASSKAGSAETQYF.